This record covers a single TCR beta chain. Reanalyzing the 5' RACE reads, TCRdb keeps one entry per CDR3 protein, without DNA. This sample contains approximately 400,000 distinct CDR3 sequences. This sample is drawn from a study of monozygotic twins with inflammatory bowel disease. Germline V lookup: CDR1 SGHRS, CDR2 YFSETQ. The CDR3 is 17 residues long. The source of this sequence is a human donor with ulcerative colitis or Crohn's disease, or a healthy co-twin of an affected twin (not recorded which). The sequenced material came from blood. The chain recombines TRBV5-1 with TRBJ2-7; the TCRdb D gene call, TRBD2, has no DNA to confirm it. CDR3: CASSPTGTSGSSYEQYF.